Listed below are T cell receptor beta chains from one sample, sequenced in a study of somatic mutations in cytotoxic T cells in rheumatoid arthritis. Generated by immunoSEQ multiplex PCR, the TCRdb table keeps only in-frame clones and is missing some. The profile shows 9,400 or so clones, approximately 75% of them singletons. Sequencing was performed on CD8+ T cells sorted from blood. Receptor source: a woman in her forties or fifties in good health. The CDR3 runs from the conserved cysteine through the conserved F or W.

cdr3_aa: CASSIVFHRDTRSSGNTIYF
v_call: TRBV19
j_call: TRBJ1-3
cdr3_length: 20

cdr3_aa: CASSSSGTEAFF
v_call: TRBV5-1
j_call: TRBJ1-1
cdr3_length: 12

cdr3_aa: CASSFYADGANVLTF
v_call: TRBV28
j_call: TRBJ2-6
cdr3_length: 15

cdr3_aa: CASSLVSGTEAFF
v_call: TRBV7-8
j_call: TRBJ1-1
cdr3_length: 13

cdr3_aa: CASSSLSMEQYF
v_call: TRBV11-2
j_call: TRBJ2-7
cdr3_length: 12

cdr3_aa: CASSYSRGYEQYF
v_call: TRBV6-6
j_call: TRBJ2-7
cdr3_length: 13

cdr3_aa: CASGWTGEVEQYF
v_call: TRBV27
j_call: TRBJ2-7
cdr3_length: 13

cdr3_aa: CAWSTGQGANEKLFF
v_call: TRBV30
j_call: TRBJ1-4
cdr3_length: 15

cdr3_aa: CASSLGQGADEQYF
v_call: TRBV19
j_call: TRBJ2-7
cdr3_length: 14

cdr3_aa: CASSLTSYEQYF
v_call: TRBV16
j_call: TRBJ2-7
cdr3_length: 12

cdr3_aa: CASSPRAGYEQYF
v_call: TRBV19
j_call: -
cdr3_length: 13

cdr3_aa: CASSPGQGVTGELFF
v_call: TRBV6-4
j_call: TRBJ2-2
cdr3_length: 15

cdr3_aa: CASSLRMRGLLYEQYF
v_call: TRBV7-2
j_call: TRBJ2-7
cdr3_length: 16

cdr3_aa: CASSMTSGTYEQYF
v_call: TRBV19
j_call: TRBJ2-7
cdr3_length: 14

cdr3_aa: CASSSTLGLATYNEQFF
v_call: TRBV7-7
j_call: TRBJ2-1
cdr3_length: 17

cdr3_aa: CASSLFGGTPQHF
v_call: TRBV27
j_call: TRBJ1-5
cdr3_length: 13

cdr3_aa: CASKTGGGDNYF
v_call: TRBV27
j_call: TRBJ2-7
cdr3_length: 12

cdr3_aa: CASSYQQVSYEQYF
v_call: TRBV6-5
j_call: TRBJ2-7
cdr3_length: 14

cdr3_aa: CASSLVSGSLTEAFF
v_call: TRBV5-1
j_call: TRBJ1-1
cdr3_length: 15

cdr3_aa: CASSPYDRDSYEQYF
v_call: TRBV5-1
j_call: TRBJ2-7
cdr3_length: 15

cdr3_aa: CASSLVASGGAVVKNEQFF
v_call: TRBV7-9
j_call: TRBJ2-1
cdr3_length: 19

cdr3_aa: CASSDGGGTDTQYF
v_call: TRBV6-4
j_call: TRBJ2-3
cdr3_length: 14

cdr3_aa: CASSQDFSNQLQHF
v_call: TRBV4-3
j_call: TRBJ1-5
cdr3_length: 14

cdr3_aa: CASSLSTATYEQYF
v_call: TRBV5-1
j_call: TRBJ2-7
cdr3_length: 14

cdr3_aa: CASSTTDPLDGYTF
v_call: TRBV2
j_call: TRBJ1-2
cdr3_length: 14

cdr3_aa: CASSQDWAGANYEQYF
v_call: TRBV4-3
j_call: TRBJ2-7
cdr3_length: 16

cdr3_aa: CASIPSDRGGTGELFF
v_call: TRBV5-4
j_call: TRBJ2-2
cdr3_length: 16

cdr3_aa: CASQQGPSSYNEQFF
v_call: TRBV4-1
j_call: TRBJ2-1
cdr3_length: 15

cdr3_aa: CASSIPTGAGANVLTF
v_call: TRBV19
j_call: TRBJ2-6
cdr3_length: 16

cdr3_aa: CASSLGAAPVVAKNIQYF
v_call: TRBV7-9
j_call: TRBJ2-4
cdr3_length: 18

cdr3_aa: CAWRDSRLYGYTF
v_call: TRBV30
j_call: TRBJ1-2
cdr3_length: 13

cdr3_aa: CASSQLRGNTEAFF
v_call: TRBV7-9
j_call: TRBJ1-1
cdr3_length: 14

cdr3_aa: CSVDPSLGTEAFF
v_call: TRBV29-1
j_call: TRBJ1-1
cdr3_length: 13

cdr3_aa: CATSRGPQEGRTHTDTQYF
v_call: TRBV15
j_call: TRBJ2-3
cdr3_length: 19

cdr3_aa: CASSLEGTGWRYGYTF
v_call: TRBV5-6
j_call: TRBJ1-2
cdr3_length: 16

cdr3_aa: CASSAIAGGFYNEQFF
v_call: TRBV6-1
j_call: TRBJ2-1
cdr3_length: 16

cdr3_aa: CASSDPGLSDTEAFF
v_call: TRBV6-1
j_call: TRBJ1-1
cdr3_length: 15

cdr3_aa: CASSLYRGEGTEAFF
v_call: TRBV19
j_call: TRBJ1-1
cdr3_length: 15

cdr3_aa: CSVDGLAGRRSYEQYF
v_call: TRBV29-1
j_call: TRBJ2-7
cdr3_length: 16

cdr3_aa: CASSSRDSPMWNTGELFF
v_call: TRBV11-3
j_call: TRBJ2-2
cdr3_length: 18

cdr3_aa: CASSQGKETDEQFF
v_call: TRBV4-3
j_call: TRBJ2-1
cdr3_length: 14

cdr3_aa: CASSSRDRGLYGYTF
v_call: TRBV7-9
j_call: TRBJ1-2
cdr3_length: 15

cdr3_aa: CASRGARLQGDYGYTF
v_call: TRBV2
j_call: TRBJ1-2
cdr3_length: 16

cdr3_aa: CASSQDGGGPSSEQFF
v_call: TRBV4-2
j_call: TRBJ2-1
cdr3_length: 16

cdr3_aa: CASSEGAPRTGPYNEQFF
v_call: TRBV6-1
j_call: TRBJ2-1
cdr3_length: 18

cdr3_aa: CASSLWTGIGSRTEAFF
v_call: TRBV27
j_call: TRBJ1-1
cdr3_length: 17

cdr3_aa: CASSLRGEADGYTF
v_call: TRBV5-8
j_call: TRBJ1-2
cdr3_length: 14

cdr3_aa: CASSFPHGEDPYYEQYF
v_call: TRBV7-8
j_call: -
cdr3_length: 17

cdr3_aa: CASSLGAGGSYNEQFF
v_call: TRBV27
j_call: TRBJ2-1
cdr3_length: 16